This T cell receptor (beta chain) is drawn from a study of patients and donors after allogeneic stem cell transplantation. V was cut by 2 bases and J by 10 bases, with 6 bases left in between. The CDR3 extends over 11 amino acids. Germline-derived CDR1 and CDR2 are MNHNY and SVGAGI (reference sequence). Each CDR3 protein gets one entry after TCRdb re-called the RT-PCR reads with MiXCR. The sample yields 390,000 or so distinct CDR3 sequences, 16% seen once. The specimen was blood, either unsorted or a sorted T cell fraction (not recorded which). The TCR originated in a human donor who was either an allogeneic HSCT recipient or a stem cell or donor lymphocyte infusion donor (not recorded which). It is not recorded whose cells these are; they may come from a transplant donor. The rearrangement links TRBV6-6 to TRBJ1-5; D perhaps matches TRBD1 (5 bases). This chain's CDR3 is CASSYGGPQHF. Here the CDR3 DNA reads TGTGCCAGCAGTTACGGGGGTCCCCAGCATTTT.